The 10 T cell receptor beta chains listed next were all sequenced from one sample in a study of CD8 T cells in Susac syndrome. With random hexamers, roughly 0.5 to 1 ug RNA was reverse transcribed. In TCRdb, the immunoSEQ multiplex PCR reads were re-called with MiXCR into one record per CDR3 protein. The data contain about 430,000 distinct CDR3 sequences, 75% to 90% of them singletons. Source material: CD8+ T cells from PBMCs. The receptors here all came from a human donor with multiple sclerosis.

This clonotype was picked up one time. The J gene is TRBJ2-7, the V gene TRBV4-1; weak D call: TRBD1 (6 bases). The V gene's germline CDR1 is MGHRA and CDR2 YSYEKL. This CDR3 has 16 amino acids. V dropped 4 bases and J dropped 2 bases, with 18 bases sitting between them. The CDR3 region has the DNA TGCGCCAGCAGCCTCAGGACTGGGGGCGAAACCTACGAGCAGTACTTC. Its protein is CASSLRTGGETYEQYF.

As DNA, the CDR3 is TGTGCCAGCAGCTTATCCGCCGTCGGCTATGGCTACACCTTC. Translating gives CASSLSAVGYGYTF. The chain combines TRBV5-6 with TRBJ1-2, with unresolved D. CDR1 and CDR2 (germline): SGHDT, YYEEEE. The CDR3 has 14 residues. V was trimmed by 2 bases and J by 4 bases, leaving 12 bases between them.

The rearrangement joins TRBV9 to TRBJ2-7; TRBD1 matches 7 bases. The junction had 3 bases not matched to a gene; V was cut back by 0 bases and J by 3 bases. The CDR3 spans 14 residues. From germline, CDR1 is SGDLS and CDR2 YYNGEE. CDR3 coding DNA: TGTGCCAGCAGCGTAGATGGGACAGACTACGAGCAGTACTTC. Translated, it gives CASSVDGTDYEQYF.

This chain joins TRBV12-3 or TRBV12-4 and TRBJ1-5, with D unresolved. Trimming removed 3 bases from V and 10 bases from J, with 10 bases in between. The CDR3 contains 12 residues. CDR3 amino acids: CASSLVEFPQHF. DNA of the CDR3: TGTGCCAGCAGTTTGGTAGAGTTCCCCCAGCATTTT.

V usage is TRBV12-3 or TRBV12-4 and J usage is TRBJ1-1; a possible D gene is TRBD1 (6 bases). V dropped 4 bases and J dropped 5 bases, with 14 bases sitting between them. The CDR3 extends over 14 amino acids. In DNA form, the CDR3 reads TGTGCCAGCAGTTCGACAGTACAGGGTACTGAAGCTTTCTTT. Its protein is CASSSTVQGTEAFF.

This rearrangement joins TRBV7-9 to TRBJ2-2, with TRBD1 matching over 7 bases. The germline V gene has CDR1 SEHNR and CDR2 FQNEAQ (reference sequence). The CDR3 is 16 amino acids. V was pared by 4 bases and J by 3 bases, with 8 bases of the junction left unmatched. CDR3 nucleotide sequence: TGTGCCAGCAGCTGGGAAACGACAGGGCACACCGGGGAGCTGTTTTTT. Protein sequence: CASSWETTGHTGELFF.

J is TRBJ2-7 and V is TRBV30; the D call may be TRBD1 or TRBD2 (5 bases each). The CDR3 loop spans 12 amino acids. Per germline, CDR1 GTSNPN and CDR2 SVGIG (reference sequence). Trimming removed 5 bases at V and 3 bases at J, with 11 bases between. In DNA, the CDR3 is TGTGCCTGGTCTAGGGACCACTACGAGCAGTACTTC. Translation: CAWSRDHYEQYF.

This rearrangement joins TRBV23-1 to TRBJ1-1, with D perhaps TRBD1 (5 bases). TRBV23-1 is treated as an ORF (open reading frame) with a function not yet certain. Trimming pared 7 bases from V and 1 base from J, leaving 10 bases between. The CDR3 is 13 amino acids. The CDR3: CASIPTGNTEAFF. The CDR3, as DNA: TGCGCCAGCATTCCAACAGGGAACACTGAAGCTTTCTTT.

In nucleotides, the CDR3 is TGTGCCGCCCGAACAGGGTATTCACCCCTCCACTTT. This sequence encodes CAARTGYSPLHF. The chain employs TRBV27 and TRBJ1-6; possible D gene TRBD1, 6 bases. The CDR3 length is 12 residues. CDR1 MNHEY and CDR2 SMNVEV come from the germline V gene (reference sequence). Trimming took off 11 bases at V and 8 bases at J, with 13 bases between the two ends.

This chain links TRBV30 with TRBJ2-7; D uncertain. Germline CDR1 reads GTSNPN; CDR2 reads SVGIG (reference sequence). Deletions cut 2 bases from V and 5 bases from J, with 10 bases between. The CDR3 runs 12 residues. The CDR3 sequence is CAWSTVGDEQYF. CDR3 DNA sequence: TGTGCCTGGAGTACCGTGGGCGACGAGCAGTACTTC.